This paragraph reports one T cell receptor beta chain. Its antigen is unknown. The TCRbeta library was prepared with unique molecular identifiers. TCRdb reprocessed the PCR reads via MiXCR and lists one record per CDR3 protein. The data show about 180,000 distinct CDR3 sequences, around 10% seen once. These data originate in a study of T-cell reconstitution after alpha-beta-depleted transplantation in children. The study, taken as a whole, reports: The study traced high day-60 TCRbeta diversity in some patients to surviving recipient T cells and thymic progenitors. A year had passed since transplant, and T-cell counts and diversity by then came mostly from newly produced T cells. About two months after transplant, alpha-beta T cells reportedly came from several hundred expanded graft clones.

Trimming pared 7 bases from V and 4 bases from J, leaving 13 bases between. This CDR3 has 13 amino acids. Germline CDR1 and CDR2: MNHNS and SASEGT. The source was PBMCs, collected before TCRalphabeta/CD19-depleted stem cell transplant. This TCR was recovered from a boy between 2 and 10 years old with acute myeloid leukemia, due to receive a stem cell transplant. The chain combines TRBV6-1 with TRBJ2-5; unclear D gene. CDR3 coding DNA: TGTGCCAGCAAGCTGAGCGCCCGAGAGACCCAGTACTTC. Amino acid sequence: CASKLSARETQYF.